One and the same sample provided the 32 T cell receptor beta chains below, sequenced in a study of beta chain features in type 1 diabetes. These receptors' targets are unknown. What was sequenced were expressed TCRB transcripts, since all of the isolated RNA had been reverse transcribed. TCRdb keeps only in-frame clones here, not all; method: immunoSEQ multiplex PCR. Among about 120,000 clones listed, roughly 17% were seen once. General study results and limits: TCRB CDR3s were moderately but significantly shorter in Type 1 diabetes patients in all four CD4+ subsets.

The specimen sequenced was central memory CD4+ T cells from blood. Every receptor here comes from a man aged 18 to 35 with type 1 diabetes.

The chain has TRBV9 and TRBJ1-1; no clear D. Germline CDR1 SGDLS, CDR2 YYNGEE. The CDR3 runs to 13 residues. The V and J ends lost 3 bases and 5 bases respectively, with 11 bases between them. The CDR3 sequence: CASSANFGTEAFF. CDR3 nucleotide sequence: TGTGCCAGCAGCGCCAACTTTGGGACTGAAGCTTTCTTT.

The chain links TRBV6-5 to TRBJ1-5, with 7 bases that match TRBD1. The junction had 5 bases not matched to a gene; V was cut back by 5 bases and J by 4 bases. CDR3 length equals 14 residues. CDR1 MNHEY and CDR2 SVGAGI come from the germline V gene. DNA of the CDR3: TGTGCCAGCAGTCTACAGGGGCGTAATCAGCCCCAGCATTTT. This encodes CASSLQGRNQPQHF.

The chain recombines TRBV4-2 with TRBJ2-3; 9 bases are a match to TRBD2. The CDR3 extends over 19 amino acids. V shed 1 base and J 0 bases; nucleotides not matched to a gene: 11. Germline lookup yields CDR1 LGHNA and CDR2 YNFKEQ. The CDR3 bases are TGTGCCAGCAGCCAAGTATCGGCTAGCGGGGACTCTAGCACAGATACGCAGTATTTT. This sequence encodes CASSQVSASGDSSTDTQYF.

This clone was seen a few times. This rearrangement joins TRBV7-2 to TRBJ1-1, with a possible D match to TRBD1 (5 bases). Looked up from germline, CDR1 is SGHTA and CDR2 is FQGNSA. Trimming shortened V by 4 bases and J by 5 bases, and 14 bases separated the two germline ends. CDR3 length: 14 residues. Here the CDR3 reads CASSWDGGWTEAFF. The CDR3 DNA reads TGTGCCAGCAGCTGGGATGGGGGTTGGACTGAAGCTTTCTTT.

This clone was observed a handful of times. The rearrangement uses TRBV30 and TRBJ2-4; TRBD1 or TRBD2 may be the D gene (6 bases each). This CDR3 comprises 16 residues. Trimming stripped 8 bases from V and 9 bases from J, with 29 bases between. CDR1 and CDR2 from the germline V gene are GTSNPN and SVGIG (reference sequence). The CDR3 protein is CALGSPGGVGGGIQYF. The CDR3 DNA sequence: TGTGCCCTCGGATCCCCTGGGGGAGTGGGGGGCGGCATTCAGTACTTC.

The V and J genes are TRBV9 and TRBJ2-5; 7 positions agree with TRBD1. This CDR3 has 17 amino acids. V shed 1 base and J 1 base; nucleotides not matched to a gene: 10. The germline V gene encodes CDR1 SGDLS and CDR2 YYNGEE. The CDR3 sequence: CASSVRGQGSFQETQYF. CDR3 nucleotides: TGTGCCAGCAGCGTAAGGGGGCAGGGGAGTTTCCAAGAGACCCAGTACTTC.

The chain carries TRBV9 and TRBJ2-5; the D gene is possibly TRBD2 (5 bases). Germline CDR1 SGDLS, CDR2 YYNGEE. This CDR3 has 14 amino acids. Trimming removed 4 bases from V and 3 bases from J, with 13 bases in between. CDR3 loop: CASSPWTREETQYF. CDR3 nucleotides: TGTGCCAGCAGCCCCTGGACTCGAGAAGAGACCCAGTACTTC.

This chain joins TRBV25-1 and TRBJ1-2; TRBD1 matches 10 bases. CDR1 is MGHDK, CDR2 SYGVNS, per germline. V lost 8 bases, J lost 7 bases, and 7 bases stayed unmatched. The CDR3 covers 13 residues. For the CDR3, the DNA is TGTGCCAGCTCCGAGACAGGGGGCGGTGGCTACACCTTC. Encoded protein: CASSETGGGGYTF.

This clone was recorded a few times. This chain uses TRBV25-1 with TRBJ2-3, with 7 nucleotides matching TRBD1. V dropped 7 bases and J dropped 0; count of bases not matched to a gene: 4. The CDR3 spans 14 residues. Per germline, CDR1 MGHDK and CDR2 SYGVNS. CDR3 amino acids: CASKTGISTDTQYF. The CDR3 DNA reads as TGTGCCAGCAAGACAGGGATTAGCACAGATACGCAGTATTTT.

The CDR3 is CASSPMGNPNYGYTF. The CDR3 DNA is TGTGCCAGCTCACCAATGGGGAATCCTAACTATGGCTACACCTTC. The chain uses TRBV18 and TRBJ1-2; D is unclear. The CDR3 sequence is 15 residues long. Germline V CDR1 and CDR2: KGHSH, LQKENI. V was shortened by 2 bases and J by 0 bases, with 10 bases between the two germline ends.

This clone showed up just a few times. This chain joins TRBV15 and TRBJ2-7; the match to TRBD2 covers 11 bases. CDR3 length: 16 amino acids. The germline gives CDR1 LNHNV, CDR2 YYDKDF (reference sequence). The junction had 4 bases not matched to a gene; V was cut back by 0 bases and J by 3 bases. CDR3 coding DNA: TGTGCCACCAGCAGAGATTTAACTAGCGGGGGCTACGAGCAGTACTTC. Protein sequence: CATSRDLTSGGYEQYF. Variable domain in full (rest from reference TRBV15 and TRBJ2-7): DAMVIQNPRYQVTQFGKPVTLSCSQTLNHNVMYWYQQKSSQAPKLLFHYYDKDFNNEADTPDNFQSRRPNTSFCFLDIRSPGLGDTAMYLCATSRDLTSGGYEQYFGPGTRLTVT.

There are a few counts of this clone. V is TRBV7-9 and J is TRBJ2-1; perhaps TRBD2 as D (5 bases). CDR3 length: 16 residues. The V end lost 5 bases, the J end lost 0 bases, and 14 bases lay between the germline ends. Germline V gene lookup returns CDR1 SEHNR and CDR2 FQNEAQ (reference sequence). The CDR3 loop reads CASSPLMGSSYNEQFF. The CDR3 DNA reads as TGTGCCAGCAGCCCTTTGATGGGGAGCTCCTACAATGAGCAGTTCTTC. Filled out from reference TRBV7-9 and TRBJ2-1, the complete variable domain reads DTGVSQNPRHKITKRGQNVTFRCDPISEHNRLYWYRQTLGQGPEFLTYFQNEAQLEKSRLLSDRFSAERPKGSFSTLEIQRTEQGDSAMYLCASSPLMGSSYNEQFFGPGTRLTVL.

This clone occurred many times. CDR3: CASSQGDTQYF. In DNA form, the CDR3 reads TGTGCCAGCAGCCAGGGAGATACGCAGTATTTT. The J gene is TRBJ2-3, the V gene TRBV6-5; a weak D match, TRBD1 (5 bases). The germline CDR1 and CDR2 sequences are MNHEY and SVGAGI. The CDR3 covers 11 residues. With 6 bases removed from V and 5 bases from J, the gap between germline ends came to 6 bases.

This clone was counted only a few times. This rearrangement joins TRBV7-2 to TRBJ2-5, with 10 bases lining up with TRBD2. V trimming: 5 bases; J trimming: 4 bases; junction bases outside the gene matches: 4. The V gene's germline CDR1 is SGHTA and CDR2 FQGNSA. The CDR3 has 14 residues. CDR3 residues: CASSAASGRETQYF. The CDR3 DNA follows: TGTGCCAGCAGCGCCGCTAGCGGGAGAGAGACCCAGTACTTC. Filled out from reference TRBV7-2 and TRBJ2-5, the complete variable domain reads GAGVSQSPSNKVTEKGKDVELRCDPISGHTALYWYRQSLGQGLEFLIYFQGNSAPDKSGLPSDRFSAERTGGSVSTLTIQRTQQEDSAVYLCASSAASGRETQYFGPGTRLLVL.

The V gene is TRBV7-3, the J gene TRBJ1-1, with D possibly matching TRBD1 (5 bases). The CDR3 sequence is 15 residues long. The germline V and J ends were trimmed by 1 base and 1 base, with 10 bases remaining between them. CDR1 SGHTA and CDR2 FQGTGA come from the germline V gene. CDR3 region: CASSLMGQGNTEAFF. The CDR3 coding sequence is TGTGCCAGCAGCTTAATGGGCCAGGGGAACACTGAAGCTTTCTTT.

The chain employs TRBV27 and TRBJ2-1; 9 nucleotides agree with TRBD2. The length of the CDR3 is 18 residues. J gave up 0 bases and V 5 bases, and 11 bases lay outside the gene matches. Germline values: CDR1 MNHEY, CDR2 SMNVEV (reference sequence). The CDR3 loop reads CASSPRGGSGSSYNEQFF. CDR3 DNA sequence: TGTGCCAGCAGTCCTCGAGGGGGTAGCGGGAGCTCCTACAATGAGCAGTTCTTC.

The genes are TRBV2 and TRBJ2-5, with D unresolved. Per the germline V gene, CDR1 is SNHLY and CDR2 is FYNNEI. The V end was cut by 5 bases, the J end by 3 bases, with 7 bases between. CDR3 size: 12 residues. The CDR3 coding sequence is TGTGCCAGCAGTTATATAGAAGAGACCCAGTACTTC. This gives the protein CASSYIEETQYF.

This clone was seen a few times. The chain recombines TRBV11-2 with TRBJ2-3; 7 bases match TRBD2. V was clipped by 6 bases and J by 5 bases; unmatched bases: 14. Germline lookup yields CDR1 SGHAT and CDR2 FQNNGV. CDR3 length: 16 amino acids. Here the CDR3 reads CASSFTGTISGDTQYF. In DNA form, the CDR3 reads TGTGCCAGCAGTTTCACCGGGACTATATCTGGAGATACGCAGTATTTT.

This clone appeared a few times. The sample carries other DNA sequences with the same CDR3. The chain is built from TRBV29-1 and TRBJ2-1; possible D gene TRBD1, 6 bases. The V end lost 5 bases, the J end lost 2 bases, and 16 bases lay between the germline ends. Germline CDR1 SQVTM, CDR2 ANQGSEA. This CDR3 has 15 amino acids. In DNA, the CDR3 is TGCAGCGTTACACCGGACAGTGGCCCCTACAATGAGCAGTTCTTC. It encodes CSVTPDSGPYNEQFF.

As for this clone: At one boundary the junction diverges from the germline segment, which might be a read error. V is TRBV7-9 and J is TRBJ1-3; D not resolved. Germline V CDR1 and CDR2: SEHNR, FQNEAQ (reference sequence). This CDR3 spans 12 amino acids. As DNA, the CDR3 is TGTGCCAGCAGCCTAGCCCCCGGCACCATATATTTT. Translating gives CASSLAPGTIYF.

V and J are TRBV11-2 and TRBJ2-5; D gene unclear. Trimming pared 1 base from V and 7 bases from J, leaving 7 bases between. The CDR3 extends over 12 amino acids. Germline V lookup: CDR1 SGHAT, CDR2 FQNNGV. DNA for the CDR3: TGTGCCAGCAGCTTAGGCCCCGGGACCCAGTACTTC. It specifies CASSLGPGTQYF.

DNA of the CDR3: TGTGCCACCTCCGGACAGAGCTCCTACGAGCAGTACTTC. It yields the protein CATSGQSSYEQYF. V and J are TRBV28 and TRBJ2-7; a possible D gene is TRBD1 (6 bases). CDR1 and CDR2 from the germline V gene are MDHEN and SYDVKM. Trimming removed 10 bases from V and 0 bases from J, with 13 bases in between. The CDR3 has 13 amino acids.

CDR3 region: CASSRGNRGSYNEQFF. For the CDR3, the DNA is TGCGCCAGCAGCCGGGGTAATAGGGGCTCCTACAATGAGCAGTTCTTC. The rearrangement uses TRBV4-1 and TRBJ2-1; tentative D call: TRBD1 (5 bases). V was shortened by 4 bases and J by 0 bases, with 13 bases between the two germline ends. Germline V gene sequence: CDR1 MGHRA, CDR2 YSYEKL. The CDR3 has 16 amino acids.

The chain links TRBV20-1 to TRBJ2-1; D gene unclear. The CDR3 length is 11 residues. V lost 3 bases, J lost 10 bases, and 10 bases lay in between. In germline, CDR1 is DFQATT, CDR2 SNEGSKA (reference sequence). The CDR3 region has the DNA TGCAGTGCTAGCGGCCTGTTGGAGCAGTTCTTC. Amino acid sequence: CSASGLLEQFF.

The rearrangement uses TRBV14 and TRBJ2-5, with D uncertain. The germline V gene encodes CDR1 SGHDN and CDR2 FVKESK. Trimming shortened V by 5 bases and J by 5 bases, and 15 bases separated the two germline ends. The length of the CDR3 is 14 residues. As DNA, the CDR3 is TGTGCCAGCAGCGTAACTACCGCCGGGGAGACCCAGTACTTC. The encoded protein is CASSVTTAGETQYF.

The V call is TRBV6-1, the J call TRBJ2-7; 8 bases line up with TRBD2. This CDR3 spans 14 amino acids. Germline-derived CDR1 and CDR2 are MNHNS and SASEGT. Germline trimming cut 5 bases from V and 3 bases from J; bases unmatched to any gene: 6. The CDR3 DNA reads as TGTGCCAGCAGTTCGACTAGCGTGCGCTACGAGCAGTACTTC. Translated: CASSSTSVRYEQYF.

This clone showed up just a few times. The genes are TRBV28 and TRBJ1-6, with D possibly TRBD1 on 6 matching bases. Germline assignment: CDR1 MDHEN and CDR2 SYDVKM. Between the trimmed V and J ends, which lost 2 bases and 10 bases, there was a span of 9 bases. This CDR3 is 13 amino acids long. CDR3 in amino acids: CASSLEGESPLHF. The CDR3 nucleotides are TGTGCCAGCAGTTTAGAGGGGGAATCACCCCTCCACTTT. The complete variable domain, with remaining parts taken from reference TRBV28 and TRBJ1-6, reads DVKVTQSSRYLVKRTGEKVFLECVQDMDHENMFWYRQDPGLGLRLIYFSYDVKMKEKGDIPEGYSVSREKKERFSLILESASTNQTSMYLCASSLEGESPLHFGNGTRLTVT.

The count of this clone is one. The chain is built from TRBV5-1 and TRBJ2-1, with 8 bases lining up with TRBD1. CDR1 and CDR2 from the germline V gene are SGHRS and YFSETQ. The length of the CDR3 is 16 residues. The V and J ends lost 0 bases and 7 bases, in that order; junction bases with no gene match: 9. The CDR3 sequence is CASSLAAQGAGNEQFF. In DNA, the CDR3 is TGCGCCAGCAGCTTGGCCGCCCAGGGGGCGGGGAATGAGCAGTTCTTC.

In this sample, this clone turned up many times. The chain combines TRBV2 with TRBJ2-7, with TRBD1 matching over 7 bases. The CDR3 contains 13 residues. The junction had 7 bases not matched to a gene; V was cut back by 4 bases and J by 7 bases. CDR1 is SNHLY and CDR2 is FYNNEI in the germline V gene. The CDR3 sequence: CASSARGSREQYF. The CDR3 DNA sequence: TGTGCCAGCAGTGCCAGGGGGTCGAGGGAGCAGTACTTC.

DNA for the CDR3: TGTGCCAGCAGCTTCAAGAATGAAAAACTGTTTTTT. Translating it yields CASSFKNEKLFF. The chain couples TRBV7-2 to TRBJ1-4; D is unclear. V was clipped by 3 bases and J by 5 bases, with 4 bases between them. This CDR3 comprises 12 residues. Germline values: CDR1 SGHTA, CDR2 FQGNSA. The variable domain in full, with the rest retrieved from reference TRBV7-2 and TRBJ1-4, is GAGVSQSPSNKVTEKGKDVELRCDPISGHTALYWYRQSLGQGLEFLIYFQGNSAPDKSGLPSDRFSAERTGGSVSTLTIQRTQQEDSAVYLCASSFKNEKLFFGSGTQLSVL.

This clone was seen ten or more times. The chain couples TRBV28 to TRBJ2-5; D possibly uses TRBD1 or TRBD2 (5 bases each). The CDR3 contains 15 residues. The V and J ends lost 5 bases and 5 bases respectively, with 18 bases between them. The germline V gene has CDR1 MDHEN and CDR2 SYDVKM. CDR3 sequence: CASSTGTNLGETQYF. The CDR3 nucleotides read TGTGCCAGCAGTACCGGGACCAACCTTGGGGAGACCCAGTACTTC.

The V and J genes are TRBV10-3 and TRBJ2-7; tentatively, D is TRBD2 (5 bases). V lost 10 bases and J lost 2, with 18 bases in between. CDR1 and CDR2 from the germline V gene are ENHRY and SYGVKD. The CDR3 is made up of 14 amino acids. The CDR3 DNA follows: TGTGCCACCCGAGTAGCCCGGGAAGCCTACGAGCAGTACTTC. This codes for CATRVAREAYEQYF.